The following is a T cell receptor (beta chain) sequence with its context. Its antigen is still unknown. No base-level quality is on record; no much larger clone is a single base apart. This sample stems from a study of cytomegalovirus exposure and HLA in healthy donors (dated by TCRdb to the late 2010s). Study-level background: According to an earlier analysis of several hundred of the donors, roughly 180 million T cells yielded some 110 million unique TCR beta sequences and 276 Gb of sequence data. The number of typed donors differed by locus: about 620-640 for A, B, C, DRB1 and DQB1; approximately 520 for DQA1; some 610 for DPA1; and some 450 for DPB1. Every repertoire in the discovery cohort had been generated on one and the same sequencing platform. Genome-wide SNP genotypes for about 65% of the roughly 670 donors were used in a later genetic analysis, which treated that subset as a discovery cohort. The study was designed to test whether signatures of past pathogen exposure could be identified by cataloging public T cell receptors. The study used immunosequencing to profile the T cell repertoires of 666 subjects and linked those repertoires to cytomegalovirus serostatus. An early release that covered roughly 600 HLA-typed donors contained approximately 300 gigabases of sequencing data and tens of millions of unique TCR sequences. In a later analysis, previously published TCR beta repertoires from several hundred donors were re-analyzed and high-resolution HLA genotyping was added so that TCR occurrence patterns could be studied. Class I and class II HLA loci were covered by the typing at four-digit resolution. Among some 400 genotyped donors of the cohort, an average of around 240,000 unique TCR beta nucleotide sequences were sequenced per donor, about a sixth of them non-productive. Besides the first cohort of around 700 subjects, a separate validation cohort made up of around 120 different subjects was used. The later analysis used no new phenotypic data to find candidate immune exposures, relying instead on TCR beta sequences and their occurrence across donors. An earlier analysis of about 620 of the donors applied high-throughput TCR beta sequencing to assess whether each TCR beta V gene segment acted as functional or pseudogenic. Roughly 5 DR-DQ haplotypes were treated as single units for association and clustering because of strong linkage in the cohort. The genetic ancestry cluster associated with self-reported Caucasian donors included roughly 84% of the roughly 360 genotyped donors. Donor age, sex, ethnicity and CMV serostatus were compiled alongside the repertoire data. To predict cytomegalovirus infection status, the study combined high-throughput TCR immunosequencing, statistical association of individual TCRs with disease status, and machine learning. What the work shows at the level of the full study, not this receptor alone: In a later analysis, the rate of TCR association differed among HLA loci, with DRB1 alleles having the most associated TCRs and HLA-C alleles having the fewest. A later analysis found that most CMV-associated TCR beta chains appeared HLA-restricted, with HLA associations seemingly driven largely by CMV exposure. A cluster of highly shared sequence variants was judged likely to be a technical artifact of the sequencing pipeline. Several of the top co-occurrence clusters appeared to be linked to parvovirus B19, influenza, CMV and Epstein-Barr virus, according to a later analysis. The authors suggested that the approach could potentially be extended to other disease states and immunological phenotypes. An association between a missense DCLRE1C variant and V-gene and J-gene trimming of TCR beta chains was found in a later genetic analysis and replicated in an independent cohort. An earlier analysis of approximately 570 of the donors showed that most TCR beta V segments appeared in productive rearrangements either about 87% or about 30% of the time, which broadly matched IMGT annotations. Because HLA typing was missing for some donors at each locus, association tests included only the typed subset. The cohort was sequenced for TCR beta chains only, and without alpha or paired-chain data the features that could be detected were limited. A total of fewer than 200 TCR beta chains were listed by the study as associated with cytomegalovirus. A later analysis associated 17,000 or so TCR beta sequences with specific HLA alleles at a false discovery rate of 0.05. When HLA alleles, especially DR and DQ, strongly co-occurred, attributing TCR associations to individual alleles was difficult. A later analysis found that HLA-associated TCR beta chains were more clonally expanded and had lower generation probabilities than equally common non-associated chains. Because counts were too low, 15 to 20 rarely observed V segments, including chromosome 9 orphons, were excluded from the earlier analysis of roughly 580 of the donors. In a later genetic analysis, fewer N-insertions in productive TCRs were reported among donors in an Asian-associated ancestry cluster than the approximately 710-donor mean. Correlated functional status among segregating V segments might be attributable to linkage disequilibrium, but an unknown experimental factor could not be ruled out. The presence/absence analyses assumed that sequencing depth was roughly uniform across donors, and that assumption may not be true. The only immune exposure information available for the cohort was CMV serostatus. A further reported finding was that TCR beta sequences accurately predicted the HLA-A and HLA-B alleles for most subjects in the first cohort. A few of the identified cytomegalovirus-associated TCR beta chains were confirmed in vitro to be specific for cytomegalovirus antigens. The classifier was reported to diagnose cytomegalovirus status with high specificity and sensitivity in both the original and validation cohorts. Some IMGT-functional V segments, including TRBV6-2 and TRBV6-3, could not be distinguished by the 87-base-pair reads and were therefore excluded. Across donors, most TCR sequences were observed very rarely, whereas some public TCRs were present in many individuals.

CDR1 and CDR2, looked up from the germline V gene (reference sequence), are GTSNPN and SVGIG. The germline V and J ends show losses of 6 bases and 9 bases respectively, and no gene match explains 14 bases of the junction. Counted from cysteine to phenylalanine, this CDR3 has 14 amino acids. Just CDR3 DNA is preserved here, 42 bases in frame from base 1. The library was made by the immunoSEQ multiplex PCR assay. For the multiplex PCR, a mixture combining 60 forward primers for TCR Vbeta segments and 13 reverse primers for TCR Jbeta segments was used. Amplification of the CDR3 region of rearranged TCR beta genes was performed with a multiplex PCR assay on genomic DNA. On the Illumina HiSeq System, the amplified TCR beta libraries were sequenced as 87-base-pair reads. Turning to the authors' computational methods: A later analysis tallied some 79 million unique TCR beta chains across the 666 repertoires, and some 10 million of those chains were shared by two or more donors. To remove PCR and sequencing errors, raw reads were error-corrected and collapsed into unique sequences using a nearest-neighbor algorithm that merged closely related sequences. To assign V, D and J gene segments, CDR3 sequences were aligned to IMGT reference sequences. For a sequence to be retained, at least a six-nucleotide match to both a V gene segment and a J gene segment was required. Rearrangements were called productive when the CDR3 lacked stop codons and stayed in frame with V and J; all others were non-productive. Following IMGT convention, CDR3 was defined as the stretch from the second conserved V-encoded cysteine to the conserved J-encoded phenylalanine. Sequences without an unambiguous match to a single V gene segment were excluded from the earlier analysis of approximately 560 of the donors. In an earlier analysis of some 590 of the donors, V segments were called functional above 56.7% productive rearrangements and were called segregating when the between-donor standard deviation exceeded 5%. A statistical classification framework was developed to diagnose cytomegalovirus status using the catalog of TCR beta chain sequences. V and J gene assignment, in a later analysis, came from comparing TCR nucleotide sequences with IMGT/GENE-DB human TR gene sequences. A later analysis assigned CDR3 sequences and most-parsimonious VDJ recombination scenarios with the TCRdist pipeline. In a later analysis, each TCR beta chain was defined by its CDR3 amino acid sequence together with its V-gene family, and reads lacking a unique V-gene family were excluded. To address suspected cross-contamination and a sequencing artifact, a later analysis removed around 600 highly shared, low-generation-probability nucleotide sequences. In a later analysis, a clonal expansion index for each public chain was calculated from normalized within-repertoire ranks of inferred template counts. In a later analysis, generation probabilities were computed with a VDJ recombination model fitted to out-of-frame rearrangements, and the resulting probabilities were checked against IGoR. In a later analysis, TCR-TCR, TCR-HLA and TCR-CMV co-occurrence was scored with hypergeometric tests, and a repertoire-size bias correction was applied to TCR pairs. To estimate false discovery rates, a later analysis permuted the HLA or CMV assignments 20 times. A later analysis grouped co-occurring TCRs with DBSCAN, adding TCRdist sequence similarity when clustering within HLA-allele-positive subsets. Repertoires with fewer than 30,000 or more than 120,000 public chains, plus five repertoires with anomalous nucleotide sharing, were excluded from co-occurrence clustering. TCRdb retrieved this table from immuneACCESS and kept in-frame rearrangements only. Not all clones are present; in checked studies, unresolved V genes account for under half, and no reason is known for the remainder. Clone size and V and J calls were adopted from that table, with D and trimming inferred from the DNA. The table for this sample lists about 86,000 clones; roughly 79% of them were counted only once. The ten top clones hold 4.5% to 7% of the sample.

In total, roughly 710 healthy bone marrow donors made up the cohort. At the time of sampling, every cohort member was nominally healthy, though immune exposures that went unrecorded were likely present. The donor tested CMV seronegative, placing the donor among the 350 or so seronegative members of the cohort. A peripheral blood sample was provided by each donor, and peripheral blood mononuclear cells were used for TCR beta sequencing. The Qiagen DNeasy Blood Extraction Kit was used to extract genomic DNA from the blood cell samples. Sequencing was carried out using PBMCs. The rearranged chain carries TRBV30 and TRBJ2-1; 7 bases in between match TRBD1. This receptor was obtained from a female donor in good health and CMV-seronegative. DNA sequence: TGTGCCTGCCCGAGAGGGGGCTACAATAGTGAGCAGTTCTTC. Translated, it reads CACPRGGYNSEQFF. With all but the CDR3 taken from the reference TRBV30 and TRBJ2-1 genes, the full variable domain is: SQTIHQWPATLVQPVGSPLSLECTVEGTSNPNLYWYRQAAGRGLQLLFYSVGIGQISSEVPQNLSASRPQDRQFILSSKKLLLSDSGFYLCACPRGGYNSEQFFGPGTRLTVL.